This record looks at one TCR beta chain sequence and its context. This sample is drawn from a study of technical replicates of blood from a few donors. Profiling relied on immunoSEQ multiplex PCR, and the TCRdb table lists in-frame clones only, not all of them. This table has about 70,000 clones, approximately 96% appearing once. Germline V gene sequence: CDR1 MGHDK, CDR2 SYGVNS. J was trimmed by 4 bases and V by 7 bases; bases with no gene match: 8. The CDR3 sequence is 14 residues long. This rearrangement joins TRBV25-1 to TRBJ1-1; the match to TRBD1 covers 8 bases. This TCR was sampled from a human donor in good health. Sequencing was carried out using T cells isolated from PBMCs. CDR3 region: CASTRQGLATEAFF. The DNA for the CDR3 is TGTGCCAGCACCCGACAGGGGTTGGCCACTGAAGCTTTCTTT.